These 28 T cell receptor beta chains originate from one sample sequenced in a study of shared clonotypes between healthy human individuals. Sequencing was performed with immunoSEQ multiplex PCR; in TCRdb, only in-frame clones are kept and a portion is missing. The sample carries approximately 1.5 million clones, just under 99% recorded once. Sequences were obtained from naive CD4+ T cells sorted from blood. The subset here: CD45RA+ positively selected. The receptors derive from a man between 25 and 39 years old in good health.

This chain joins TRBV2 and TRBJ2-2, with a weak D call TRBD2 (6 bases). The germline V gene has CDR1 SNHLY and CDR2 FYNNEI. V was clipped by 6 bases and J by 10 bases, with 9 bases between them. CDR3 length: 11 residues. CDR3 in DNA: TGTGCCAGCAGCGGGAGTTTGGAGCTGTTTTTT. Amino acid sequence: CASSGSLELFF.

V and J are TRBV5-1 and TRBJ1-1; unclear D gene. The V end lost 4 bases, the J end lost 1 base, and 11 bases lay between the germline ends. Germline loops: CDR1 SGHRS, CDR2 YFSETQ. The CDR3 totals 14 residues. The CDR3, as DNA: TGCGCCAGCAGCGCCCCGGTAGCGAACACTGAAGCTTTCTTT. It yields the protein CASSAPVANTEAFF.

The chain employs TRBV5-3 and TRBJ1-4; the D is unclear. TRBV5-3 is reported as an ORF; its role is uncertain. V lost 10 bases to trimming and J lost 13 bases, with 20 bases between them. This CDR3 region has 12 residues. The chain's CDR3 is CAPLVPPFRLFF. The CDR3 coding sequence is TGTGCCCCCCTCGTCCCCCCGTTTAGACTGTTTTTT.

The V call is TRBV18, the J call TRBJ2-7; TRBD1 is a possible D gene (5 bases). Germline CDR1 reads KGHSH; CDR2 reads LQKENI. The CDR3 has 11 residues. V dropped 5 bases and J dropped 6 bases, with 8 bases sitting between them. The CDR3 reads CASSVDSEQYF. The CDR3 nucleotides read TGTGCCAGCTCAGTTGACAGCGAGCAGTACTTC.

This chain uses TRBV18 with TRBJ1-2; the D gene is possibly TRBD1 (6 bases). Germline V lookup: CDR1 KGHSH, CDR2 LQKENI. CDR3 length: 15 amino acids. V was trimmed by 4 bases and J by 6 bases, leaving 18 bases between them. In DNA, the CDR3 is TGTGCCAGCTCACGAAAAGGGGGTGGAGATCATGGCTACACCTTC. Its translation is CASSRKGGGDHGYTF.

The chain uses TRBV5-6 and TRBJ2-1, with 8 bases matching TRBD2. Trimming at V came to 3 bases and at J to 5 bases, leaving 10 bases not matched to a gene. The germline V gene has CDR1 SGHDT and CDR2 YYEEEE. The CDR3 length is 16 residues. CDR3 residues: CASSWTLAGSNNEQFF. CDR3 bases: TGTGCCAGCAGCTGGACCTTAGCGGGATCAAACAATGAGCAGTTCTTC.

The chain couples TRBV18 to TRBJ1-4; D is unclear. Germline V lookup: CDR1 KGHSH, CDR2 LQKENI. The CDR3 contains 14 residues. V was shortened by 0 bases and J by 5 bases, with 7 bases between the two germline ends. The CDR3 here is CASSPPDGNEKLFF. In DNA, the CDR3 is TGTGCCAGCTCACCACCGGATGGAAATGAAAAACTGTTTTTT.

The chain combines TRBV7-8 with TRBJ2-5; D is possibly TRBD2 (6 bases). The ends were cut back, 1 base at V and 2 bases at J, with 14 bases in the middle. Germline CDR1 and CDR2: SGHVS and FQNEAQ. The CDR3 loop spans 16 amino acids. The CDR3 DNA reads TGTGCCAGCAGCTTAGGTGTAGCGGAGTCTCAAGAGACCCAGTACTTC. This gives the protein CASSLGVAESQETQYF.

V usage is TRBV19 and J usage is TRBJ2-3; no firm D call. The CDR3 spans 13 residues. Germline loops: CDR1 LNHDA, CDR2 SQIVND (reference sequence). V was trimmed by 5 bases and J by 6 bases, leaving 12 bases between them. CDR3 loop: CASSDQDGDTQYF. DNA for the CDR3: TGTGCCAGTAGTGACCAGGATGGGGATACGCAGTATTTT.

The gene calls are TRBV20-1 and TRBJ2-5; D not resolved. Trimming pared 3 bases from V and 5 bases from J, leaving 7 bases between. The CDR3 runs to 11 residues. Germline-derived CDR1 and CDR2 are DFQATT and SNEGSKA (reference sequence). CDR3 sequence (DNA): TGCAGTGCTAGGAATCGCGAGACCCAGTACTTC. It specifies CSARNRETQYF.

The chain recombines TRBV12-5 with TRBJ2-7; TRBD2 might be the D (5 bases). CDR1 LGHNT and CDR2 FRNRAP come from the germline V gene. V lost 8 bases and J lost 3, with 14 bases in between. This CDR3 comprises 13 residues. The CDR3 loop is CASSTPEGYEQYF. CDR3 coding DNA: TGTGCTAGTTCGACCCCCGAGGGCTACGAGCAGTACTTC.

The CDR3 coding sequence is TGTGCCAGCAGCTCAACAGGGGAGCAAAGGCTTTCGAACACCGGGGAGCTGTTTTTT. It specifies CASSSTGEQRLSNTGELFF. This chain joins TRBV5-6 and TRBJ2-2; 7 nucleotides agree with TRBD1. Germline CDR1 reads SGHDT; CDR2 reads YYEEEE. Trimming cost V 3 bases and J 0 bases; bases outside gene matches: 14. This CDR3 comprises 19 residues.

The chain carries TRBV5-4 and TRBJ2-3, with TRBD2 matching 11 bases. The V and J ends lost 0 bases and 2 bases, in that order; junction bases with no gene match: 8. Germline V lookup: CDR1 SGHNT, CDR2 YYREEE (reference sequence). This CDR3 has 18 residues. DNA of the CDR3: TGTGCCAGCAGCTTGGGGTCTAGCGGGAGGCCGGACACAGATACGCAGTATTTT. Protein product: CASSLGSSGRPDTDTQYF.

The DNA for the CDR3 is TGTGCCAGCAGGGGAATTAGCGGCACAGATACGCAGTATTTT. It codes for CASRGISGTDTQYF. V is TRBV6-5 and J is TRBJ2-3; D may be TRBD2 (5 bases). The CDR3 sequence is 14 residues long. The V gene's germline CDR1 is MNHEY and CDR2 SVGAGI. Trimming shortened V by 6 bases and J by 1 base, and 11 bases separated the two germline ends.

This clone showed up just a few times. The chain links TRBV2 to TRBJ1-5, with a possible D match to TRBD1 (5 bases). This CDR3 is built from 12 residues. The germline V gene encodes CDR1 SNHLY and CDR2 FYNNEI. V shed 10 bases and J shed 7 bases, with 14 bases lying between them. The CDR3 protein is CATGGIGQPQHF. CDR3 nucleotides: TGTGCCACCGGGGGGATCGGCCAGCCCCAGCATTTT.

V is TRBV29-1 and J is TRBJ2-1; no firm D call. The length of the CDR3 is 13 residues. From germline, CDR1 is SQVTM and CDR2 ANQGSEA. V was shortened by 5 bases and J by 6 bases, with 14 bases between the two germline ends. The CDR3 nucleotides read TGCAGCGTTAATAGGGTCCCGGGCAATGAGCAGTTCTTC. Its translation is CSVNRVPGNEQFF.

The table lists this clone with a count of one. CDR3 region: CASSLSTGSEGYTF. The CDR3 nucleotides read TGCGCCAGCAGCCTCTCGACAGGCTCTGAAGGCTACACCTTC. This chain joins TRBV5-1 and TRBJ1-2; TRBD1 might be the D (6 bases). Germline-derived CDR1 and CDR2 are SGHRS and YFSETQ. V was pared by 4 bases and J by 8 bases, with 18 bases between. The CDR3 covers 14 residues.

V is TRBV5-1 and J is TRBJ1-4, with 8 bases aligning to TRBD1. This CDR3 contains 14 residues. V was pared by 6 bases and J by 4 bases, with 5 bases of the junction left unmatched. Germline-derived CDR1 and CDR2 are SGHRS and YFSETQ. CDR3 bases: TGCGCCAGCACCCTGACAGGGGTTAATGAAAAACTGTTTTTT. This encodes CASTLTGVNEKLFF.

For this clone: This specimen includes other DNA sequences encoding the same CDR3. The rearrangement uses TRBV18 and TRBJ1-5, with a possible D match to TRBD1 (5 bases). The CDR3 contains 14 residues. Germline V gene data show CDR1 as KGHSH and CDR2 as LQKENI. V was cut by 4 bases and J by 4 bases, with 11 bases left in between. DNA of the CDR3: TGTGCCAGCTCACGGGACGGGGGAAATCAGCCCCAGCATTTT. Translation: CASSRDGGNQPQHF.

With regard to this clone: Other DNA sequences from this sample encode an identical CDR3 as well. This sequence joins TRBV9 and TRBJ2-6; D uncertain. The germline V and J ends were trimmed by 0 bases and 4 bases, with 5 bases remaining between them. This CDR3 has 14 amino acids. Looked up from germline, CDR1 is SGDLS and CDR2 is YYNGEE. As DNA, the CDR3 is TGTGCCAGCAGCGTAGGGCCGGGGGCCAACGTCCTGACTTTC. As protein: CASSVGPGANVLTF.

The gene calls are TRBV7-6 and TRBJ1-1; D not resolved. CDR3 length: 13 residues. V lost 5 bases to trimming and J lost 1 base, with 8 bases between them. CDR1 and CDR2 (germline): SGHVS, FNYEAQ. The CDR3 here is CASSTGPNTEAFF. The CDR3 DNA sequence: TGTGCCAGCAGCACTGGGCCGAACACTGAAGCTTTCTTT.

The chain employs TRBV18 and TRBJ1-5, with 7 bases fitting TRBD1. CDR3 length: 16 amino acids. V was pared by 4 bases and J by 0 bases, with 6 bases of the junction left unmatched. Germline values: CDR1 KGHSH, CDR2 LQKENI. CDR3: CASSLDRVYSNQPQHF. The CDR3 region has the DNA TGTGCCAGCTCACTCGACAGGGTCTATAGCAATCAGCCCCAGCATTTT.

V and J are TRBV9 and TRBJ2-1; D remains unclear. The CDR3 is made up of 16 amino acids. V was clipped by 0 bases and J by 0 bases, with 10 bases between them. The germline V gene encodes CDR1 SGDLS and CDR2 YYNGEE. As DNA, the CDR3 is TGTGCCAGCAGCGTAGCCGTCCGAAGCTCCTACAATGAGCAGTTCTTC. Amino acids: CASSVAVRSSYNEQFF.

The chain is built from TRBV5-1 and TRBJ2-2; 10 nucleotides align to TRBD2. The CDR3 is made up of 15 amino acids. Germline CDR1 SGHRS, CDR2 YFSETQ. Trimming cost V 8 bases and J 0 bases; bases outside gene matches: 4. The CDR3 here is CASILAGPNTGELFF. In DNA form, the CDR3 reads TGCGCCAGTATACTAGCGGGGCCGAACACCGGGGAGCTGTTTTTT.

The CDR3 region has the DNA TGTGCCAGCAGCGTAGGGCTGGGGACCACTAATGAAAAACTGTTTTTT. It yields the protein CASSVGLGTTNEKLFF. The rearrangement joins TRBV9 to TRBJ1-4; a possible D gene is TRBD1 (5 bases). The germline V gene has CDR1 SGDLS and CDR2 YYNGEE. The CDR3 has 16 amino acids. The germline V and J ends were trimmed by 0 bases and 2 bases, with 11 bases remaining between them.

The chain uses TRBV5-1 and TRBJ2-3, with TRBD2 identical over 8 bases. The V gene end was trimmed by 4 bases and the J gene end by 12 bases; junction bases not matched to a gene: 10. This CDR3 has 13 amino acids. The germline V gene has CDR1 SGHRS and CDR2 YFSETQ. In DNA, the CDR3 is TGCGCCAGCAGCACCGTAGCGGGAAGGAGTCAGTATTTT. Encoded protein: CASSTVAGRSQYF.

This clone was detected only once. The V call is TRBV6-5, the J call TRBJ2-2; TRBD2 matches 7 bases. Trimming cost V 4 bases and J 6 bases; bases outside gene matches: 5. This CDR3 is 14 amino acids long. Germline-derived CDR1 and CDR2 are MNHEY and SVGAGI. The CDR3 here is CASSLGGGSGELFF. In nucleotides, the CDR3 is TGTGCCAGCAGTTTAGGCGGGGGTTCCGGGGAGCTGTTTTTT.

This chain uses TRBV5-1 with TRBJ2-2; 8 positions agree with TRBD1. With 5 bases clipped from V and 2 bases from J, the junction kept 5 bases outside the gene matches. This CDR3 has 15 amino acids. Germline V gene lookup returns CDR1 SGHRS and CDR2 YFSETQ. CDR3 loop: CASSEDRVNTGELFF. CDR3 coding DNA: TGCGCCAGCAGTGAGGACAGGGTAAACACCGGGGAGCTGTTTTTT.